This T cell receptor beta chain was captured in a study of neurological immune-mediated disorders. Notes on the study in general: Across subjects, expanded clones had no CDR3 amino acid sequences in common, pointing to private repertoires in all groups.

V was cut by 4 bases and J by 7 bases, with 4 bases left in between. This CDR3 is 11 amino acids long. Germline CDR1 reads SNHLY; CDR2 reads FYNNEI. PBMCs numbering 2 million and stored at -80 C yielded the unsorted libraries. This clonotype showed up just a few times. The target antigen is unknown. Every sequencing run returned over 170 million TCR-beta sequences, which were derived from 15-18 subjects. TCRdb re-derived calls from the 5' RACE reads in MiXCR, one entry per CDR3 protein. The table lists 40,000 to 50,000 distinct CDR3 sequences, about 2% of them singletons. This TCR derives from a woman aged 40 to 55 with multiple sclerosis. This sequence joins TRBV2 and TRBJ1-4; D gene uncertain. The specimen was PBMCs. In DNA, the CDR3 is TGTGCCAGCAGTGTGGGTGAAAAACTGTTTTTT. This gives the protein CASSVGEKLFF. Combining the CDR3 with reference TRBV2 and TRBJ1-4 gives the whole variable domain EPEVTQTPSHQVTQMGQEVILRCVPISNHLYFYWYRQILGQKVEFLVSFYNNEISEKSEIFDDQFSVERPDGSNFTLKIRSTKLEDSAMYFCASSVGEKLFFGSGTQLSVL.